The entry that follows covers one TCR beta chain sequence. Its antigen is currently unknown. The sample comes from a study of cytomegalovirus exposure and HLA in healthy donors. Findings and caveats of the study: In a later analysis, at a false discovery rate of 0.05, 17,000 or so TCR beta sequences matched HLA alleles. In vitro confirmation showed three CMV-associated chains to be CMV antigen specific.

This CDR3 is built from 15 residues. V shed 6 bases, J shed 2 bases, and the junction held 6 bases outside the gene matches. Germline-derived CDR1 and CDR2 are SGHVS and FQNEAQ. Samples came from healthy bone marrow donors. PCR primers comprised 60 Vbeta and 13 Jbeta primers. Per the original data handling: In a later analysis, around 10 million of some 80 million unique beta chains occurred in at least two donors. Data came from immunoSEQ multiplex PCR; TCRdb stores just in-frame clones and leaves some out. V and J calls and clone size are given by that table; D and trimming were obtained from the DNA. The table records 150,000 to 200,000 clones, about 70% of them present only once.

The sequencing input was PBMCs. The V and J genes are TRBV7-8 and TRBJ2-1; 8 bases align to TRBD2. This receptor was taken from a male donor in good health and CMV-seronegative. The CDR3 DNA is TGTGCCAGCAGTCTTAGCGGGACGCCCTACAATGAGCAGTTCTTC. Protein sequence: CASSLSGTPYNEQFF.